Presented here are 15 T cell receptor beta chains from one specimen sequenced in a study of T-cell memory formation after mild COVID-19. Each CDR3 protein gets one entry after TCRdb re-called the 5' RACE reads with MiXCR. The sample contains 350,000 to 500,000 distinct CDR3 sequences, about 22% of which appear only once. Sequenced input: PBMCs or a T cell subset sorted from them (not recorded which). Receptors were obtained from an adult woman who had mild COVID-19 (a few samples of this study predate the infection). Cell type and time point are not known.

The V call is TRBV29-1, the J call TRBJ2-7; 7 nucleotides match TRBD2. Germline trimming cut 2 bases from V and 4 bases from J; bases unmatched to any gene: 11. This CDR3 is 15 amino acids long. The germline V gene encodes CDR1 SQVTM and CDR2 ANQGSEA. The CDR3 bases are TGCAGCGTTGAAACAGTGGAGGCGGGACTATACGAGCAGTACTTC. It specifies CSVETVEAGLYEQYF.

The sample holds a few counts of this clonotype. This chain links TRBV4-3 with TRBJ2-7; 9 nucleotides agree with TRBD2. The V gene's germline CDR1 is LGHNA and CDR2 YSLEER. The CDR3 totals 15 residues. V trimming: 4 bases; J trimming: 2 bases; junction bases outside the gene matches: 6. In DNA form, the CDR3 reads TGCGCCAGCAGCCGAGACACTAGCGGGCCCTACGAGCAGTACTTC. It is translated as CASSRDTSGPYEQYF.

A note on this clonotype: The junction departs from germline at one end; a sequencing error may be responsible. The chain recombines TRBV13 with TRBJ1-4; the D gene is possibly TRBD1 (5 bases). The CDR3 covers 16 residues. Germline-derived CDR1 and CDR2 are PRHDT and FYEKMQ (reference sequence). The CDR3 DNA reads TGTGCCAGCGGGAGAGGCCAGGGAGGGGTCGGTGAAAAACTGATTTTT. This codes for CASGRGQGGVGEKLIF. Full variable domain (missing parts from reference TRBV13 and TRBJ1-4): AAGVIQSPRHLIKEKRETATLKCYPIPRHDTVYWYQQGPGQDPQFLISFYEKMQSDKGSIPDRFSAQQFSDYHSELNMSSLELGDSALYFCASGRGQGGVGEKLIFGSGTQLSVL.

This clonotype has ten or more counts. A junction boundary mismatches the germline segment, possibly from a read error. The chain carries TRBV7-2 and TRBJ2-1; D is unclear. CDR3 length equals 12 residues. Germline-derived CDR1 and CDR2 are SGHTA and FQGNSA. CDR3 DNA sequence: TGTGCCAGCAGGTTAGATATGAATGAGCAGTTCTTC. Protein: CASRLDMNEQFF.

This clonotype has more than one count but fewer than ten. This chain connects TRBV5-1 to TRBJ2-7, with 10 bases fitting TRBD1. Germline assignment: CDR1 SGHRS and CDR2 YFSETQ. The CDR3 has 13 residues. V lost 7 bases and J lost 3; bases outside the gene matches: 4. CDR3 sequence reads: CASYRDRGYEQYF. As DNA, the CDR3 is TGCGCCAGCTACCGGGACAGGGGCTACGAGCAGTACTTC.

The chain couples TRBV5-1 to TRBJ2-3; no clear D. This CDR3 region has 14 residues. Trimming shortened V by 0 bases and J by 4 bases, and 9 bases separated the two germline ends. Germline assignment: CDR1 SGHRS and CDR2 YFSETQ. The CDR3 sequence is CASSLGLSSDTQYF. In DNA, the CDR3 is TGCGCCAGCAGCTTGGGCCTCTCTTCAGATACGCAGTATTTT. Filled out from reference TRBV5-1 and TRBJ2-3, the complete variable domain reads KAGVTQTPRYLIKTRGQQVTLSCSPISGHRSVSWYQQTPGQGLQFLFEYFSETQRNKGNFPGRFSGRQFSNSRSEMNVSTLELGDSALYLCASSLGLSSDTQYFGPGTRLTVL.

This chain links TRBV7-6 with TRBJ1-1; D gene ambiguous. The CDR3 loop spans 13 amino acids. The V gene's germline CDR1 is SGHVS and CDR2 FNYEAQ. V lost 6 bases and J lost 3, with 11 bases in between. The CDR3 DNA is TGTGCCAGCAGTACTGACATGGACACTGAAGCTTTCTTT. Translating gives CASSTDMDTEAFF.

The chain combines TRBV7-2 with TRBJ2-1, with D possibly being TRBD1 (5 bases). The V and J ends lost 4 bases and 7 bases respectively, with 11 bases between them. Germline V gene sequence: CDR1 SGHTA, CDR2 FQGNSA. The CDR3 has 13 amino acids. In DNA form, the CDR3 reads TGTGCCAGCAGCTCCTATGGGGCAAATGAGCAGTTCTTC. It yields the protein CASSSYGANEQFF.

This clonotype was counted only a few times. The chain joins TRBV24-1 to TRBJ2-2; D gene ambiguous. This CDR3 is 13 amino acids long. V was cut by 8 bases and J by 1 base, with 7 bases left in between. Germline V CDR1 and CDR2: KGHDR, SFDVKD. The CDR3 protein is CATKAENTGELFF. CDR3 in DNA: TGTGCCACCAAGGCAGAGAACACCGGGGAGCTGTTTTTT.

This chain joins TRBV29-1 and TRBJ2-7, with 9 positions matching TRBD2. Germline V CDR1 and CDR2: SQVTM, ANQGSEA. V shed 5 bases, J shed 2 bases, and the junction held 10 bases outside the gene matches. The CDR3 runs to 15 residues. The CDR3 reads CSVSTGLARPYEQYF. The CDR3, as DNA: TGCAGCGTTTCTACCGGACTAGCGCGTCCCTACGAGCAGTACTTC.

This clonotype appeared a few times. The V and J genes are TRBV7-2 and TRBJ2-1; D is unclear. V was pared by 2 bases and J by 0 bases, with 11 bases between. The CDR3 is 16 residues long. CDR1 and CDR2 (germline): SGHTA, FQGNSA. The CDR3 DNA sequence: TGTGCCAGCAGCTTATTGGCGGCCAGCTCCTACAATGAGCAGTTCTTC. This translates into CASSLLAASSYNEQFF.

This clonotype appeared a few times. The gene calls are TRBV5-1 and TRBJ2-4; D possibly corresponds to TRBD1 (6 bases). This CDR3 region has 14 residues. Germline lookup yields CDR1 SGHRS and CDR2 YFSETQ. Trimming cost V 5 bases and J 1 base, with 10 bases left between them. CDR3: CASSGQGAKNIQYF. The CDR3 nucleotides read TGCGCCAGCAGTGGGCAGGGGGCCAAAAACATTCAGTACTTC.

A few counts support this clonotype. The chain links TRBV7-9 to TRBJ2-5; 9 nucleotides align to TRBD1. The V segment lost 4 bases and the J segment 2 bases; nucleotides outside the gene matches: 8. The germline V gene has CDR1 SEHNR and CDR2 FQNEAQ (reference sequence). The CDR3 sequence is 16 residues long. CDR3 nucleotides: TGTGCCAGCAGCTACGGACGACAGGGGGGACAAGAGACCCAGTACTTC. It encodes CASSYGRQGGQETQYF.

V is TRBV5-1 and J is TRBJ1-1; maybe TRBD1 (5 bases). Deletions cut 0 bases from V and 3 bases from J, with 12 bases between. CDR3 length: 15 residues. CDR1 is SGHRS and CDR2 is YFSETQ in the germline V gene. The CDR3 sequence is CASSLAGVGDTEAFF. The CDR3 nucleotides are TGCGCCAGCAGCTTGGCCGGGGTGGGGGACACTGAAGCTTTCTTT.

CDR3 nucleotide sequence: TGCAGTGCTAGAGATCCCGCAGGATGGGCTTGGGGCTACACCTTC. Its protein is CSARDPAGWAWGYTF. The rearrangement links TRBV20-1 to TRBJ1-2; D gene uncertain. V was trimmed by 0 bases and J by 8 bases, leaving 19 bases between them. The CDR3 contains 15 residues. From germline, CDR1 is DFQATT and CDR2 SNEGSKA (reference sequence).